What follows are 15 T cell receptor beta chains derived from one specimen sequenced in a study of early T cells in non-severe SARS-CoV-2 infection (dated by TCRdb to the early 2020s). The protocol used for the library was 5' RACE. TCRdb records NextSeq 500 as the sequencer. The public sequencing data were trimmed at Q25 with fastp and processed into clonotypes with MiXCR by TCRdb, which kept only in-frame beta chains. Entries are consolidated by CDR3 protein sequence, retaining the most common genes and DNA. The sample table contains tens of thousands of distinct CDR3 sequences; only one count was recorded for 10% to 15% of them. The ten most abundant clones make up 4.5% of the sample. The sequenced sample was whole blood. Receptors originate from an adult who was a healthcare worker with PCR-confirmed SARS-CoV-2 infection or an uninfected control (not recorded which).

The chain links TRBV29-1 to TRBJ2-3; 15 nucleotides match TRBD2. CDR3 length: 15 residues. J gave up 6 bases and V 7 bases, and 8 bases lay outside the gene matches. The germline CDR1 and CDR2 sequences are SQVTM and ANQGSEA. The CDR3 reads CSAGLAGGSRDTQYF. The CDR3 nucleotides read TGCAGCGCCGGACTAGCGGGAGGGTCCAGGGATACGCAGTATTTT.

This chain connects TRBV19 to TRBJ2-2; D is ambiguous. The CDR3 is made up of 15 amino acids. V lost 2 bases to trimming and J lost 0 bases, with 7 bases between them. The germline V gene encodes CDR1 LNHDA and CDR2 SQIVND (reference sequence). The CDR3, as DNA: TGTGCCAGTAGTATACTCCTCGCGAACACCGGGGAGCTGTTTTTT. It translates to CASSILLANTGELFF.

This chain connects TRBV5-1 to TRBJ2-7, with TRBD2 identical over 7 bases. The CDR3 has 14 amino acids. V trimming: 2 bases; J trimming: 1 base; junction bases outside the gene matches: 3. The germline CDR1 and CDR2 sequences are SGHRS and YFSETQ. The CDR3 spells CASSFSSGSYEQYF. In nucleotides, the CDR3 is TGCGCCAGCAGCTTTTCTAGCGGATCCTACGAGCAGTACTTC. Filled out from reference TRBV5-1 and TRBJ2-7, the complete variable domain reads KAGVTQTPRYLIKTRGQQVTLSCSPISGHRSVSWYQQTPGQGLQFLFEYFSETQRNKGNFPGRFSGRQFSNSRSEMNVSTLELGDSALYLCASSFSSGSYEQYFGPGTRLTVT.

Many counts were recorded for this clonotype. The V call is TRBV7-2, the J call TRBJ2-7; D tentatively reads TRBD1 or TRBD2 (5 bases each). The CDR3 covers 14 residues. V was clipped by 2 bases and J by 3 bases, with 11 bases between them. Per germline, CDR1 SGHTA and CDR2 FQGNSA. The CDR3 is CASSLLGPVYEQYF. As DNA, the CDR3 is TGTGCCAGCAGCTTATTGGGACCAGTCTACGAGCAGTACTTC.

The chain combines TRBV3-1 with TRBJ2-5; D is undetermined. V was cut by 1 base and J by 5 bases, with 14 bases left in between. Germline assignment: CDR1 LGHDT and CDR2 YNNKEL (reference sequence). This CDR3 has 15 residues. For the CDR3, the DNA is TGTGCCAGCAGCCAAGGGGTAGCTCGAAGGGAGACCCAGTACTTC. Protein sequence: CASSQGVARRETQYF.

This sequence joins TRBV9 and TRBJ1-1; the D is unclear. V was cut by 4 bases and J by 1 base, with 17 bases left in between. Looked up from germline, CDR1 is SGDLS and CDR2 is YYNGEE. The CDR3 is 16 residues long. For the CDR3, the DNA is TGTGCCAGCAGCCCCAGCAGCGGGCTATGGAACACTGAAGCTTTCTTT. This sequence encodes CASSPSSGLWNTEAFF. The whole variable domain, filled in from reference TRBV9 and TRBJ1-1, reads DSGVTQTPKHLITATGQRVTLRCSPRSGDLSVYWYQQSLDQGLQFLIQYYNGEERAKGNILERFSAQQFPDLHSELNLSSLELGDSALYFCASSPSSGLWNTEAFFGQGTRLTVV.

This clonotype has at least ten counts. This chain links TRBV12-3 or TRBV12-4 with TRBJ1-1; 9 bases match TRBD1. With 4 bases clipped from V and 2 bases from J, the junction kept 11 bases outside the gene matches. The CDR3 contains 17 residues. The CDR3 coding sequence is TGTGCCAGCAGTTCATACAGGGGGCGGGTCCTTAACACTGAAGCTTTCTTT. Residues: CASSSYRGRVLNTEAFF.

The chain combines TRBV6-2 or TRBV6-3 with TRBJ2-7, with D perhaps matching TRBD1 (6 bases). V lost 5 bases and J 7 bases, leaving 9 bases between the germline ends. Germline assignment: CDR1 MNHEY and CDR2 SVGEGT. CDR3 length: 11 amino acids. CDR3 in amino acids: CASSHGTEQYF. CDR3 DNA sequence: TGTGCCAGCAGTCACGGGACAGAGCAGTACTTC.

In this sample, this clonotype turned up a few times. V gene TRBV5-1 combines with J gene TRBJ2-7, with 8 bases aligning to TRBD1. The CDR3 is 15 amino acids. Germline CDR1 SGHRS, CDR2 YFSETQ. Germline trimming cut 0 bases from V and 4 bases from J; bases unmatched to any gene: 6. The CDR3 nucleotides are TGCGCCAGCAGCTTGGACAGTGGACAGGGTTACGAGCAGTACTTC. Protein: CASSLDSGQGYEQYF.

This clonotype was recorded many times. The rearrangement links TRBV30 to TRBJ2-7, with D perhaps given as TRBD1 or TRBD2 (6 bases each). V was trimmed by 0 bases and J by 1 base, leaving 10 bases between them. The CDR3 is 14 residues long. Germline lookup yields CDR1 GTSNPN and CDR2 SVGIG (reference sequence). The CDR3 bases are TGTGCCTGGAGTGTACCGGGGGCTTCCTACGAGCAGTACTTC. Its translation is CAWSVPGASYEQYF.

This sequence joins TRBV12-3 or TRBV12-4 and TRBJ1-2, with 7 bases identical to TRBD1. CDR3 length: 14 residues. J gave up 0 bases and V 7 bases, and 5 bases lay outside the gene matches. CDR3 sequence (DNA): TGTGCCAGCAATACAGGGACAGCTAACTATGGCTACACCTTC. This gives the protein CASNTGTANYGYTF.

The chain employs TRBV6-5 and TRBJ1-3; possible D gene TRBD1, 5 bases. The CDR3 length is 15 residues. From germline, CDR1 is MNHEY and CDR2 SVGAGI. The ends were cut back, 8 bases at V and 8 bases at J, with 22 bases in the middle. The CDR3 region has the DNA TGTGCCAGCCCACGGTCAGGGAAACATGTAGACACCATATATTTT. The encoded protein is CASPRSGKHVDTIYF.

This clonotype was counted at least ten times. V is TRBV7-2 and J is TRBJ2-1; possibly TRBD2 for D (6 bases). Germline loops: CDR1 SGHTA, CDR2 FQGNSA. Trimming shortened V by 5 bases and J by 0 bases, and 14 bases separated the two germline ends. This CDR3 has 16 residues. The CDR3 nucleotides are TGTGCCAGCAGCCCCCGCGGGACGCGCTCCTACAATGAGCAGTTCTTC. Amino acids: CASSPRGTRSYNEQFF.

This clonotype was seen only a few times. The chain combines TRBV7-8 with TRBJ2-5; 9 bases map to TRBD2. Germline trimming cut 6 bases from V and 5 bases from J; bases unmatched to any gene: 10. The CDR3 is made up of 15 amino acids. Germline V gene sequence: CDR1 SGHVS, CDR2 FQNEAQ. CDR3 DNA: TGTGCCAGCAGTGTAGCGGGGGAGCTCGGGGAGACCCAGTACTTC. Protein sequence: CASSVAGELGETQYF. Full variable domain (rest looked up from reference TRBV7-8 and TRBJ2-5): GAGVSQSPRYKVAKRGQDVALRCDPISGHVSLFWYQQALGQGPEFLTYFQNEAQLDKSGLPSDRFFAERPEGSVSTLKIQRTQQEDSAVYLCASSVAGELGETQYFGPGTRLLVL.

V and J are TRBV10-3 and TRBJ2-3; D not resolved. V dropped 4 bases and J dropped 6 bases, with 5 bases sitting between them. The CDR3 has 11 amino acids. Germline V gene data show CDR1 as ENHRY and CDR2 as SYGVKD. The CDR3 DNA is TGTGCCATCAGTGCACGGGATACGCAGTATTTT. This encodes CAISARDTQYF.